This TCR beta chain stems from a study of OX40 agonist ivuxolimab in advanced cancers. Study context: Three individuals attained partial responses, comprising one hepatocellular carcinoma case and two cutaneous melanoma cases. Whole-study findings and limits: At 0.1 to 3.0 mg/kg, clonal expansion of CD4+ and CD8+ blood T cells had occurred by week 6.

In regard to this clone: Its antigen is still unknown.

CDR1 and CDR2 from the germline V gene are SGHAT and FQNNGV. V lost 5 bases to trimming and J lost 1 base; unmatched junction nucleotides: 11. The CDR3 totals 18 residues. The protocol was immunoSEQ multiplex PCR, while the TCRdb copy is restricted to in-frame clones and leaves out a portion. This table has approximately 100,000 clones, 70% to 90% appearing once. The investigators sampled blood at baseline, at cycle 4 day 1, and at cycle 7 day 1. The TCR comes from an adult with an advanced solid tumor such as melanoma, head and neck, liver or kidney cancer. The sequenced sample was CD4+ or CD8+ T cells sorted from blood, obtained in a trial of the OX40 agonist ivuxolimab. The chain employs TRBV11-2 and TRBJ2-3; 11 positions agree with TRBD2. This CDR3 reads CASSLGASGGRGTDTQYF. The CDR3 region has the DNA TGTGCCAGCAGCCTTGGAGCTAGCGGGGGGCGGGGCACAGATACGCAGTATTTT.